The clone carrying this TCR beta chain was counted a few times. Antigen: not known. This specimen comes from a study of post-analysis software for immune sequencing data. General study results and limits: People with multiple sclerosis had a significantly lower normalized Chao1 diversity than controls did. Under F measure analysis, samples from one preparation batch co-clustered strongly. The study found TRBV5-6, TRBV5-1 and TRBV20-1 among a handful of TRBV segments more frequent in patients than controls.

cDNA libraries of TCR beta carried unique molecular identifiers. TCRdb reanalysed the PCR reads using MiXCR and keeps one entry per CDR3 protein. There are around 710,000 distinct CDR3 sequences in the sample; around 45% occur only once, and around 4.7% lies in the top ten. The V gene end was trimmed by 0 bases and the J gene end by 2 bases; junction bases not matched to a gene: 9. This CDR3 comprises 17 residues. Germline V gene lookup returns CDR1 SQVTM and CDR2 ANQGSEA. This clonotype was obtained from a girl aged 10-17 years with multiple sclerosis. This rearrangement joins TRBV29-1 to TRBJ2-1; 8 bases line up with TRBD2. The sequenced material came from blood. CDR3 amino acids: CSVEDPGGGRTYNEQFF. CDR3 nucleotide sequence: TGCAGCGTTGAAGACCCCGGGGGGGGGCGTACCTACAATGAGCAGTTCTTC.